One T cell receptor beta chain is described in this entry. Antigen: not known. The data were taken from a study of CD8+ T cells in alopecia areata. cDNA serving as the sequencing template came from extracted, reverse transcribed RNA. Here immunoSEQ multiplex PCR was the method, and the copy in TCRdb shows in-frame clones only, minus some. Of approximately 180,000 clones listed, 60% were seen once; the top ten hold 1%. Germline loops: CDR1 SGHAT, CDR2 FQNNGV. J gave up 3 bases and V 5 bases, and 8 bases lay outside the gene matches. CDR3 length: 15 amino acids. Treatment meaning: oral pan-JAK inhibitor, 5-10 mg twice daily. Regarding the study as a whole: Clonality in lesional scalp, especially alopecia totalis/universalis, exceeded that of normal scalp.

This receptor was identified in a human donor with alopecia areata. The sequences come from CD4+ T cells sorted from blood, collected at week 24, from a patient treated with tofacitinib. The chain is built from TRBV11-2 and TRBJ1-2; 8 bases map to TRBD1. The CDR3 protein is CASSTHRGTDYGYTF. The CDR3 DNA sequence: TGTGCCAGCAGCACACACAGGGGGACCGACTATGGCTACACCTTC. The whole variable domain, remainder taken from reference TRBV11-2 and TRBJ1-2, is EAGVAQSPRYKIIEKRQSVAFWCNPISGHATLYWYQQILGQGPKLLIQFQNNGVVDDSQLPKDRFSAERLKGVDSTLKIQPAKLEDSAVYLCASSTHRGTDYGYTFGSGTRLTVV.